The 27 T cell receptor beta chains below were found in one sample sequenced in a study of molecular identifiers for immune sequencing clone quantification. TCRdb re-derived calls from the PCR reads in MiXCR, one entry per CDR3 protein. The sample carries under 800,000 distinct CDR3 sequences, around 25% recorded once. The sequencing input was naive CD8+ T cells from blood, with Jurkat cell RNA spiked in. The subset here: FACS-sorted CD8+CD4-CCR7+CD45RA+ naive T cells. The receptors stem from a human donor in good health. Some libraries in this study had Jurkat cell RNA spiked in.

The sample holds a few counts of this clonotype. This CDR3 is CASSPYTDYGYTF. CDR3 DNA sequence: TGTGCCAGCAGCCCCTACACCGACTATGGCTACACCTTC. This chain links TRBV14 with TRBJ1-2; D is unclear. CDR1 SGHDN and CDR2 FVKESK come from the germline V gene. The CDR3 totals 13 residues. The ends were cut back, 4 bases at V and 3 bases at J, with 9 bases in the middle.

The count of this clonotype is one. Written as DNA, the CDR3 is TGTGCCAGCAGTGATTATGCTGGGACAGGGGTTCAGCCCCAGCATTTT. It translates to CASSDYAGTGVQPQHF. V is TRBV27 and J is TRBJ1-5; 10 positions agree with TRBD1. Germline assignment: CDR1 MNHEY and CDR2 SMNVEV (reference sequence). This CDR3 region has 16 residues. Trimming at V came to 5 bases and at J to 6 bases, leaving 10 bases not matched to a gene.

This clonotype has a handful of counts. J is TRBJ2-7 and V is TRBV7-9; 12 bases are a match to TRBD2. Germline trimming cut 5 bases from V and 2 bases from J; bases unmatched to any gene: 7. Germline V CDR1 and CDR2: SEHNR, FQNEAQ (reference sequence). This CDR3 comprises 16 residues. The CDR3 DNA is TGTGCCAGCAGCCCTCGGACTAGCGGGATCCCCTACGAGCAGTACTTC. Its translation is CASSPRTSGIPYEQYF.

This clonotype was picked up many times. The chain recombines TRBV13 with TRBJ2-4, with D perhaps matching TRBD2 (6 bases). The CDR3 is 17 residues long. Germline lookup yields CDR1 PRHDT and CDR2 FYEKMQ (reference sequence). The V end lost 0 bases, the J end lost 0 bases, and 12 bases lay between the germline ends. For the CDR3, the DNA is TGTGCCAGCAGCTTAGGAAAGGACGGGGGAGCCAAAAACATTCAGTACTTC. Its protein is CASSLGKDGGAKNIQYF.

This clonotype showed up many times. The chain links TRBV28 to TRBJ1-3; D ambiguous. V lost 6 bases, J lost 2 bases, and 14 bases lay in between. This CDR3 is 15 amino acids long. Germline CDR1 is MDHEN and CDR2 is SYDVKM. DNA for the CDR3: TGTGCCAGCAGCATCTTGGCGGGAACTGGAAACACCATATATTTT. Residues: CASSILAGTGNTIYF.

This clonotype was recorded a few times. The CDR3 is CASSPDRASETQYF. DNA of the CDR3: TGTGCCAGCAGTCCGGACAGGGCCTCAGAGACCCAGTACTTC. The V call is TRBV27, the J call TRBJ2-5; the match to TRBD1 covers 8 bases. Germline lookup yields CDR1 MNHEY and CDR2 SMNVEV (reference sequence). V gave up 5 bases and J gave up 4 bases; unmatched junction bases: 6. The CDR3 is 14 amino acids.

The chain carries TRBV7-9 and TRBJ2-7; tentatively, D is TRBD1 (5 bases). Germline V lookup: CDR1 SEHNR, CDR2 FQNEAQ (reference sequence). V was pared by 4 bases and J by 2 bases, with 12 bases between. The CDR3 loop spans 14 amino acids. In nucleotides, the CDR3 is TGTGCCAGCAGCTCCCTTCGGACAACCTACGAGCAGTACTTC. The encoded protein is CASSSLRTTYEQYF.

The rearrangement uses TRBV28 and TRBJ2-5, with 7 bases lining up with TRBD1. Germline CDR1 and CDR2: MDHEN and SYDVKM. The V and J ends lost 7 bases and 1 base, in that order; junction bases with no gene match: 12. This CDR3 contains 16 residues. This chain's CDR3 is CASNQPRDSFQETQYF. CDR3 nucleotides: TGTGCCAGCAACCAACCCAGGGACAGTTTCCAAGAGACCCAGTACTTC.

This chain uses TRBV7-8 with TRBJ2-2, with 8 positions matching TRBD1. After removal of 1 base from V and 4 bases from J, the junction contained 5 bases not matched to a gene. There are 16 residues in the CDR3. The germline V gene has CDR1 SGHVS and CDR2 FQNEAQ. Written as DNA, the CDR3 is TGTGCCAGCAGCTTAGGTGGACAGGGAAGCACCGGGGAGCTGTTTTTT. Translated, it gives CASSLGGQGSTGELFF.

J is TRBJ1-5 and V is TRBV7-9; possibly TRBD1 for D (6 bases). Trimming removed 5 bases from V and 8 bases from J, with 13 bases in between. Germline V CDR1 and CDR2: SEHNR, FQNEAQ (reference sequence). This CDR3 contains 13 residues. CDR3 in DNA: TGTGCCAGCAGCCCCAGCCCAGGGGAGCCCCAGCATTTT. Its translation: CASSPSPGEPQHF.

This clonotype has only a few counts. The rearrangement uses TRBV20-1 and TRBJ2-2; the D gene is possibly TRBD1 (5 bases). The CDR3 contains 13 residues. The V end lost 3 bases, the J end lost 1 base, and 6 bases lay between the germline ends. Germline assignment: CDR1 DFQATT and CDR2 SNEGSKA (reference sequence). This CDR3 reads CSASGQNTGELFF. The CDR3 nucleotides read TGCAGTGCTAGTGGACAGAACACCGGGGAGCTGTTTTTT.

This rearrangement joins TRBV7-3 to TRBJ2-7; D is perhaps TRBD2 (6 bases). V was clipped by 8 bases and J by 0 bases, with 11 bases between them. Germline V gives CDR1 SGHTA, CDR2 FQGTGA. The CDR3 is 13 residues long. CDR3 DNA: TGTGCCAGCTGCCCGGGGGTCTCCTACGAGCAGTACTTC. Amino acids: CASCPGVSYEQYF.

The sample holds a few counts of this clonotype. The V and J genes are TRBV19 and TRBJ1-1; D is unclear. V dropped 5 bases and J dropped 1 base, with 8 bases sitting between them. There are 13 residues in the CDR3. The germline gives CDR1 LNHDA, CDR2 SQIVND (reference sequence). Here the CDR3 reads CASSHAWNTEAFF. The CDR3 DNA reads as TGTGCCAGTAGTCACGCCTGGAACACTGAAGCTTTCTTT.

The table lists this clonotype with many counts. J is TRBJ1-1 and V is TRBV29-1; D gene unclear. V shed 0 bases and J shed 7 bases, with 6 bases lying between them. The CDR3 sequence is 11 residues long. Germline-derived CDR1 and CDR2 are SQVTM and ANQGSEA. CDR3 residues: CSVEEGGEAFF. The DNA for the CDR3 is TGCAGCGTTGAAGAAGGCGGTGAAGCTTTCTTT.

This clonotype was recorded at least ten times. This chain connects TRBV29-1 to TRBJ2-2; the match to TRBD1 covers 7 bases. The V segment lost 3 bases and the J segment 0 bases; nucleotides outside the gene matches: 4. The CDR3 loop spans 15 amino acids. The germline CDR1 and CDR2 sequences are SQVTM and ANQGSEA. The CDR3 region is CSVEGTVANTGELFF. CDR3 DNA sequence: TGCAGCGTTGAGGGGACAGTTGCGAACACCGGGGAGCTGTTTTTT.

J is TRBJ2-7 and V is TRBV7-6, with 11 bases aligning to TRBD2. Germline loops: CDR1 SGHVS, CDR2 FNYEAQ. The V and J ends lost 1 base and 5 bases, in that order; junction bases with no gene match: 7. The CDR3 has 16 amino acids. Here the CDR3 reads CASSLVLAGGPNEQYF. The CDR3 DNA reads TGTGCCAGCAGCTTAGTTTTAGCGGGGGGGCCGAACGAGCAGTACTTC. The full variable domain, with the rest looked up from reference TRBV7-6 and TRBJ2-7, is GAGVSQSPRYKVTKRGQDVALRCDPISGHVSLYWYRQALGQGPEFLTYFNYEAQQDKSGLPNDRFSAERPEGSISTLTIQRTEQRDSAMYRCASSLVLAGGPNEQYFGPGTRLTVT.

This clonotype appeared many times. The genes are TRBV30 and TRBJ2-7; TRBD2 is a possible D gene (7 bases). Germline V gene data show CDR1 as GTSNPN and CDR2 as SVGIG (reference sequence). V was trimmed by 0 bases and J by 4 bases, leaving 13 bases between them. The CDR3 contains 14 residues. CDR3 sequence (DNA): TGTGCCTGGAGTGTAGGAGGGGGGGGGTACGAGCAGTACTTC. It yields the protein CAWSVGGGGYEQYF.

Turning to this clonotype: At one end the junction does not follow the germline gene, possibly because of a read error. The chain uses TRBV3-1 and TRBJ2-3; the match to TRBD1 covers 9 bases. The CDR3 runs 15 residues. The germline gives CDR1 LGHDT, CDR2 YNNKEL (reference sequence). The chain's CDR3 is CTSTTGGLGTDTQYF. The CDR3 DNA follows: TGTACCAGCACCACAGGGGGCCTGGGCACAGATACGCAGTATTTT.

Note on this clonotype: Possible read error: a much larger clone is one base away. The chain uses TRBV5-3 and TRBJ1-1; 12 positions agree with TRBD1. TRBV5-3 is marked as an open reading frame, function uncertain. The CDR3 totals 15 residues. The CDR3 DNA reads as TGTGCCAGCAGCTTTCCGGGACAGGGGGCTACTGAAGCTTTCTTT. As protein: CASSFPGQGATEAFF.

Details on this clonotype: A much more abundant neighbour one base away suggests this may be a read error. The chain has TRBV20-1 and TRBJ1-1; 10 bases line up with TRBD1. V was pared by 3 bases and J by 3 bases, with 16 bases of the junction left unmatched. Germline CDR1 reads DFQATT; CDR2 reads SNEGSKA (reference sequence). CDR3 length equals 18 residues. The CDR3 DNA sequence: TGCAGTGCTAGTGATTCAGTGGACGGGACAGGGGTGGACACTGAAGCTTTCTTT. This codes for CSASDSVDGTGVDTEAFF.

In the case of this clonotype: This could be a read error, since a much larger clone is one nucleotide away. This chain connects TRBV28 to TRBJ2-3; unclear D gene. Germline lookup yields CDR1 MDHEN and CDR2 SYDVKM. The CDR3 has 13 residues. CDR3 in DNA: TGTGCCTGCAGTTCTAGGGGCACAGATACGCAGTATTTT. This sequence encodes CACSSRGTDTQYF.

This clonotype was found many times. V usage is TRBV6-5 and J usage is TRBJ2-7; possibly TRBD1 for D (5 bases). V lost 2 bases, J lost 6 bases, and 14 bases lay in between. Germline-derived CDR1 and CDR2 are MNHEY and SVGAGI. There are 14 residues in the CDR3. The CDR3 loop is CASSYVQGSTEQYF. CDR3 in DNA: TGTGCCAGCAGTTACGTCCAGGGAAGTACCGAGCAGTACTTC.

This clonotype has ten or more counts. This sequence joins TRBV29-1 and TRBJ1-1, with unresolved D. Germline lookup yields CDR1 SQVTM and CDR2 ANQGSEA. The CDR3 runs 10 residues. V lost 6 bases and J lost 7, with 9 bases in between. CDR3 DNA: TGCAGCGTCAGCCTTGGTGAAGCTTTCTTT. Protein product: CSVSLGEAFF.

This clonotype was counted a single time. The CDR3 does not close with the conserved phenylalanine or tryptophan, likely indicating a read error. CDR3 bases: TGTGCCAGCAGTTTAGGGCACCGAGAGACCCAGTACCTC. This translates into CASSLGHRETQYL. This chain links TRBV12-3 or TRBV12-4 with TRBJ2-5; D unclear. The germline V and J ends were trimmed by 1 base and 4 bases, with 7 bases remaining between them. This CDR3 spans 13 amino acids.

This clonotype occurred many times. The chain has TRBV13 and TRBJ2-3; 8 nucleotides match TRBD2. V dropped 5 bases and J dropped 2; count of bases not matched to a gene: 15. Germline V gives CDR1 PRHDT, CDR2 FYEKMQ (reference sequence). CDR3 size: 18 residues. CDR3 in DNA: TGTGCCAGCAGCAGCAGGGAAGCGGGGGAACCCTACACAGATACGCAGTATTTT. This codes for CASSSREAGEPYTDTQYF.

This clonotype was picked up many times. The CDR3 reads CASSKGPSSNTGELFF. CDR3 nucleotides: TGCGCCAGCAGTAAGGGGCCCTCCTCGAACACCGGGGAGCTGTTTTTT. The chain couples TRBV4-3 to TRBJ2-2, with D maybe TRBD1 (5 bases). V was trimmed by 6 bases and J by 0 bases, leaving 14 bases between them. The CDR3 runs to 16 residues. Germline V gene lookup returns CDR1 LGHNA and CDR2 YSLEER.

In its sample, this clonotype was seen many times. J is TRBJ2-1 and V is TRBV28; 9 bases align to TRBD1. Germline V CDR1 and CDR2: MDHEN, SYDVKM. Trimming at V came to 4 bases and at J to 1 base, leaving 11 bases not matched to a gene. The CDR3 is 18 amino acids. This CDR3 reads CASSSRGSGTGSYNEQFF. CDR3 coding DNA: TGTGCCAGCAGTTCAAGGGGTTCCGGGACAGGGTCCTACAATGAGCAGTTCTTC.